This record looks at one T cell receptor (beta chain) sequence and its context. RNA was isolated and reverse transcribed to cDNA, the sequencing template. Using immunoSEQ multiplex PCR, the repertoire was profiled, and TCRdb retains in-frame clones only, with some absent. The sample carries 200,000 to 250,000 clones, about three fifths recorded once. This sample stems from a study of CD8+ T cells in alopecia areata. V lost 4 bases to trimming and J lost 2 bases, with 9 bases between them. Germline V gene lookup returns CDR1 SGHTA and CDR2 FQGNSA. The CDR3 has 13 amino acids. Patients with alopecia areata provided lesional scalp punch biopsies as well as peripheral blood.

The source was CD4+ T cells sorted from blood, collected at week 0. V gene TRBV7-2 combines with J gene TRBJ2-7; unclear D gene. The sequence came from a human donor with alopecia areata. The DNA for the CDR3 is TGTGCCAGCAGCTCTGCGCCCCCCTACGAGCAGTACTTC. Protein product: CASSSAPPYEQYF.